These 17 T cell receptor beta chains came from one sample sequenced in a study of early T cells in non-severe SARS-CoV-2 infection. TCRdb re-analysed the 5' RACE reads in MiXCR, keeping a single row per CDR3 protein. The sample lists about 59,000 distinct CDR3 sequences, around 13% occurring once. The sample in question was whole blood, obtained at baseline. All receptors derive from an adult who was a healthcare worker with PCR-confirmed SARS-CoV-2 infection or an uninfected control (not recorded which).

The chain links TRBV14 to TRBJ1-3; a weak D match, TRBD1 (5 bases). CDR1 and CDR2 from the germline V gene are SGHDN and FVKESK. Trimming removed 4 bases from V and 2 bases from J, with 15 bases in between. The CDR3 length is 16 residues. In DNA, the CDR3 is TGTGCCAGCAGCCCACTTGTTGGGGACCCTGGAAACACCATATATTTT. Translation gives CASSPLVGDPGNTIYF.

This clonotype turned up a few times. The rearrangement uses TRBV7-3 and TRBJ2-3, with a weak D call TRBD2 (6 bases). V lost 4 bases, J lost 2 bases, and 13 bases lay in between. The CDR3 length is 15 residues. Germline V gene data show CDR1 as SGHTA and CDR2 as FQGTGA. Here the CDR3 reads CASSSTGENTDTQYF. The DNA for the CDR3 is TGTGCCAGCAGCTCAACGGGGGAGAACACAGATACGCAGTATTTT.

In its sample, this clonotype was seen many times. CDR3 in DNA: TGCGCCAGCAGCTTGGCCCAACTAGCGGAGGTGCACACAGATACGCAGTATTTT. It specifies CASSLAQLAEVHTDTQYF. The chain is built from TRBV5-1 and TRBJ2-3, with 8 positions matching TRBD2. The germline V gene encodes CDR1 SGHRS and CDR2 YFSETQ. The CDR3 sequence is 18 residues long. V lost 0 bases to trimming and J lost 2 bases; unmatched junction nucleotides: 11.

This clonotype appeared many times. An end of the junction does not agree with germline; a read error may underlie this. V and J are TRBV20-1 and TRBJ1-5; no definite D call. CDR3 length equals 14 residues. Germline V gene sequence: CDR1 DFQATT, CDR2 SNEGSKA (reference sequence). The CDR3 spells CSARDFSSNQPQHF. Written as DNA, the CDR3 is TGCAGTGCTCGAGATTTTTCTAGCAATCAGCCCCAGCATTTT.

This clonotype was detected many times. V gene TRBV12-3 or TRBV12-4 combines with J gene TRBJ2-7; 7 bases match TRBD1. The V and J ends lost 5 bases and 2 bases, in that order; junction bases with no gene match: 6. The CDR3 has 14 residues. The DNA of the CDR3 is TGTGCCAGCAGTCCCAGGCAGGGGGCCTACGAGCAGTACTTC. Protein sequence: CASSPRQGAYEQYF.

The J gene is TRBJ2-7, the V gene TRBV6-5; TRBD2 is a possible D gene (6 bases). V gave up 6 bases and J gave up 2 bases, with 17 bases separating them. This CDR3 is 15 amino acids long. The germline V gene has CDR1 MNHEY and CDR2 SVGAGI. CDR3 sequence reads: CASRLAAGTAYEQYF. The CDR3 DNA follows: TGTGCCAGCAGACTAGCCGCCGGGACGGCCTACGAGCAGTACTTC.

Only a few counts were recorded for this clonotype. The genes are TRBV20-1 and TRBJ2-7; 8 nucleotides align to TRBD1. The J segment lost 2 bases and the V segment lost 6 bases, leaving 3 bases of the junction unmatched. Germline lookup yields CDR1 DFQATT and CDR2 SNEGSKA (reference sequence). This CDR3 comprises 12 residues. DNA of the CDR3: TGCAGTGCGGGGACAGGAGCCTACGAGCAGTACTTC. Translating it yields CSAGTGAYEQYF.

Within the sample, this clonotype is medium-sized. V and J are TRBV10-3 and TRBJ2-7, with 8 bases identical to TRBD2. Germline CDR1 ENHRY, CDR2 SYGVKD. After removal of 5 bases from V and 2 bases from J, the junction contained 17 bases not matched to a gene. This CDR3 spans 18 amino acids. The CDR3 sequence is CAISHPPLGGVNAYEQYF. The CDR3 DNA sequence: TGTGCCATCAGTCACCCACCACTCGGGGGGGTCAATGCCTACGAGCAGTACTTC.

This clonotype has just a few counts. The rearrangement joins TRBV3-1 to TRBJ1-5; D gene ambiguous. CDR1 and CDR2 from the germline V gene are LGHDT and YNNKEL (reference sequence). CDR3 size: 17 residues. V shed 0 bases and J shed 0 bases, with 12 bases lying between them. Here the CDR3 reads CASSQDTAANSNQPQHF. The CDR3 nucleotides read TGTGCCAGCAGCCAAGATACCGCGGCTAATAGCAATCAGCCCCAGCATTTT.

The CDR3 protein is CATSEEGLGNTIYF. CDR3 nucleotide sequence: TGTGCCACCAGTGAGGAGGGCCTCGGAAACACCATATATTTT. This rearrangement joins TRBV24-1 to TRBJ1-3; D uncertain. The CDR3 has 14 amino acids. V was pared by 4 bases and J by 4 bases, with 10 bases between. Germline CDR1 KGHDR, CDR2 SFDVKD.

The chain joins TRBV6-1 to TRBJ1-1; 8 nucleotides line up with TRBD1. V was clipped by 8 bases and J by 2 bases; unmatched bases: 10. The CDR3 has 15 residues. Germline CDR1 MNHNS, CDR2 SASEGT. CDR3 DNA: TGTGCCAGCGAAGGATTTGGGACAGGTAACACTGAAGCTTTCTTT. Residues: CASEGFGTGNTEAFF.

This clonotype was observed many times. The CDR3 region has the DNA TGTGCCAGCAGCTTAGAACTAGCGGGGGCCTCCACTCGGTACTTC. It codes for CASSLELAGASTRYF. The rearrangement uses TRBV7-2 and TRBJ2-7; 11 nucleotides agree with TRBD2. This CDR3 has 15 amino acids. Germline trimming cut 1 base from V and 12 bases from J; bases unmatched to any gene: 11. Germline-derived CDR1 and CDR2 are SGHTA and FQGNSA.

This clonotype was seen more than once but under ten times. J is TRBJ2-3 and V is TRBV27; a possible D gene is TRBD1 (6 bases). Trimming stripped 3 bases from V and 2 bases from J, with 12 bases between. Germline CDR1 is MNHEY and CDR2 is SMNVEV (reference sequence). This CDR3 has 15 amino acids. In DNA form, the CDR3 reads TGTGCCAGCAGTTTGGGGGACATCAACACAGATACGCAGTATTTT. It codes for CASSLGDINTDTQYF.

The V call is TRBV4-3, the J call TRBJ1-5; D remains unclear. Germline CDR1 LGHNA, CDR2 YSLEER. The ends were cut back, 0 bases at V and 5 bases at J, with 5 bases in the middle. This CDR3 is built from 13 residues. The CDR3 sequence is CASSQDRYQPQHF. The CDR3 DNA sequence: TGCGCCAGCAGCCAAGATCGATATCAGCCCCAGCATTTT.

The table lists this clonotype with a few counts. The V and J genes are TRBV10-1 and TRBJ1-5; perhaps TRBD1 as D (5 bases). Germline V gene lookup returns CDR1 WNHNN and CDR2 SYGVQD (reference sequence). V gave up 3 bases and J gave up 3 bases, with 6 bases separating them. CDR3 length: 13 residues. The CDR3 sequence is CASSEGTNQPQHF. CDR3 coding DNA: TGCGCCAGCAGTGAAGGGACCAATCAGCCCCAGCATTTT.

This clonotype was recorded a few times. The chain joins TRBV20-1 to TRBJ2-5; 12 bases map to TRBD2. The V gene's germline CDR1 is DFQATT and CDR2 SNEGSKA (reference sequence). V shed 6 bases and J 6 bases; nucleotides not matched to a gene: 5. The CDR3 has 13 residues. The CDR3 sequence is CSAVTSGRKTQYF. The CDR3 DNA reads TGCAGTGCCGTGACTAGCGGGAGAAAGACCCAGTACTTC.

This chain links TRBV7-3 with TRBJ2-7; maybe TRBD2 (6 bases). The V and J ends lost 2 bases and 0 bases respectively, with 11 bases between them. The V gene's germline CDR1 is SGHTA and CDR2 FQGTGA. This CDR3 comprises 15 residues. This CDR3 reads CASSLLGGSSYEQYF. CDR3 nucleotide sequence: TGTGCCAGCAGCTTACTTGGGGGGAGCTCCTACGAGCAGTACTTC.